The sequence of this T cell receptor beta chain was determined in a study of cytomegalovirus exposure and HLA in healthy donors. This CDR3 is 12 amino acids long. The V gene lost 2 bases and the J gene lost 3 bases, with 4 bases spanning the gap. Germline V gives CDR1 SGHVS, CDR2 FQNEAQ. These donors were members of the approximately 110-subject validation cohort, a group separate from the roughly 670-subject first cohort. Study conclusions and caveats: The investigators catalogued some 150 TCR beta chains as cytomegalovirus-associated.

The sample holds one count of this clone. Its antigen is not identified. TCRdb's copy holds only in-frame clones and misses some; the assay was immunoSEQ multiplex PCR. The table includes some 260,000 clones, about 88% detected once. Sequenced sample: PBMCs. The chain couples TRBV7-8 to TRBJ2-5; D is unclear. The sequence came from a man aged 18 to 29 in good health and CMV-seropositive. The CDR3 loop reads CASSLWEETQYF. For the CDR3, the DNA is TGTGCCAGCAGCTTATGGGAAGAGACCCAGTACTTC.